This TCR beta chain came from a study of T cell repertoires in cytomegalovirus infection (dated by TCRdb to between 2017 and 2020). As for the study more broadly: Alongside well-studied HLA-B-restricted epitopes, the peptide stimulations were aimed at recently identified HLA-C-restricted CMV epitopes, whose presentation resists viral immunomodulation. Because public TCR beta signatures pointed to carriage of CMV infection together with the matching HLA type, the HLA type of each donor mattered for the analysis. The full study reports these points: The ex vivo response was dominated by HLA-C-restricted CMV-specific TCR beta clonotypes, which also provided the single most frequent clonotype in two of eight donors. Carriers of CMV infection plus the relevant HLA type were discriminated by the cumulative frequency of public TCR beta family members in the study cohort and in an independent approximately 360-donor cohort.

At the junction V is shortened by 0 bases and J by 0 bases, with 11 bases in between. From cysteine to phenylalanine, the CDR3 is 16 amino acids long. Only the CDR3 DNA is retained, 48 bases long and in frame from the first base. Based on the germline V gene (reference sequence), the CDR1 and CDR2 sequences are LGHDT and YNNKEL. A word on this clonotype: The clone's antigen remains unknown. Nothing much larger sits one base from this clone, and base qualities are not available.

Per the publication, the treatment or condition label means: in vitro stimulation with specific CMV peptide epitopes to enrich CMV-specific T cells. Sequenced on an Illumina HiSeq 1500. In TCRdb, the public reads were trimmed at Q25 with fastp and aligned with MiXCR, with productive beta chains retained. Rows with a matching CDR3 protein are joined into one entry that keeps the most common DNA and genes. This sample comprises some 920,000 distinct CDR3 sequences, 25% to 40% of them detected only once. Jointly, the top ten make up around an eighth of the sample. In this chain, TRBV3-1 is recombined with TRBJ2-5; the D gene is perhaps TRBD1, on 6 matching bases. The TCR sequence derives from a human donor in good health (CMV status not recorded). Some clones in this sample may be carry-over from other donors' samples. The sample consisted of cultured CD8+ T cells from PBMCs, taken from culture after CMV antigen stimulation. The DNA sequence is given as TGTGCCAGCAGCCAAGATCCGGACAGCTACCAAGAGACCCAGTACTTC. Its product reads: CASSQDPDSYQETQYF.